The 19 T cell receptor beta chains listed next were all sequenced from one sample in a study of T cells in Graves' hyperthyroidism and ophthalmopathy. The CDR3 regions of TCR beta were amplified from RNA transcripts. Initially, a first-round RT-PCR of the TCR CDR3 employed the HTBI primer set. Using its own MiXCR run on the multiplex PCR reads, TCRdb lists one record per CDR3 protein. The sample has more than 500,000 distinct CDR3 sequences; approximately 15% are singletons. The sample was blood. All receptors derive from a woman between 40 and 50 years old with Graves' ophthalmopathy.

This clonotype came up many times. The chain combines TRBV12-3 or TRBV12-4 with TRBJ1-2; D is perhaps TRBD1 (5 bases). Trimming left V 3 bases short and J 10 bases short, with 9 bases between. CDR3 length: 11 residues. DNA of the CDR3: TGTGCCAGCAGTTTGGGGGAGGACTACACCTTC. It translates to CASSLGEDYTF.

This clonotype came up many times. V is TRBV11-3 and J is TRBJ1-1; 7 bases map to TRBD1. V shed 5 bases and J 2 bases; nucleotides not matched to a gene: 5. Germline CDR1 is SGHNT and CDR2 is YENEEA. CDR3 size: 14 residues. The CDR3 sequence is CASSKRDSNTEAFF. The CDR3 DNA is TGTGCCAGCAGCAAACGGGACAGCAACACTGAAGCTTTCTTT.

This clonotype was found many times. DNA for the CDR3: TGTGCCAGCAGTTTTTCAGTCATTGGCTACGAGCAGTACTTC. Protein product: CASSFSVIGYEQYF. The chain is built from TRBV28 and TRBJ2-7; D unresolved. Germline lookup yields CDR1 MDHEN and CDR2 SYDVKM. V was clipped by 3 bases and J by 3 bases, with 12 bases between them. The CDR3 runs 14 residues. Full variable domain (outside the CDR3, taken from reference TRBV28 and TRBJ2-7): DVKVTQSSRYLVKRTGEKVFLECVQDMDHENMFWYRQDPGLGLRLIYFSYDVKMKEKGDIPEGYSVSREKKERFSLILESASTNQTSMYLCASSFSVIGYEQYFGPGTRLTVT.

This clonotype has a count of ten or more. For the CDR3, the DNA is TGTGCCAGCAGTAGAGGGGTAATTACGACCGGGGAGCTGTTTTTT. It encodes CASSRGVITTGELFF. The rearrangement uses TRBV6-2 or TRBV6-3 and TRBJ2-2; D may match TRBD1 or TRBD2 (5 bases each). Germline assignment: CDR1 MNHEY and CDR2 SVGEGT. The CDR3 totals 15 residues. Trimming removed 5 bases at V and 5 bases at J, with 15 bases between.

The V gene is TRBV28, the J gene TRBJ1-5, with a weak D call TRBD1 (5 bases). The germline V gene has CDR1 MDHEN and CDR2 SYDVKM. This CDR3 has 11 amino acids. The V gene lost 11 bases and the J gene lost 7 bases, with 12 bases spanning the gap. Written as DNA, the CDR3 is TGTGCCGTTGGGGGGGTGCAGCCCCAGCATTTT. Translation gives CAVGGVQPQHF. The whole variable domain, remainder taken from reference TRBV28 and TRBJ1-5, is DVKVTQSSRYLVKRTGEKVFLECVQDMDHENMFWYRQDPGLGLRLIYFSYDVKMKEKGDIPEGYSVSREKKERFSLILESASTNQTSMYLCAVGGVQPQHFGDGTRLSIL.

This clonotype was picked up many times. The chain combines TRBV7-9 with TRBJ2-7, with D tentatively TRBD2 (5 bases). The germline V gene has CDR1 SEHNR and CDR2 FQNEAQ (reference sequence). V lost 8 bases, J lost 3 bases, and 17 bases lay in between. The length of the CDR3 is 14 residues. As DNA, the CDR3 is TGTGCCAGCCAAGGTTCGCTAGCTGGCTACGAGCAGTACTTC. The encoded protein is CASQGSLAGYEQYF.

This clonotype was seen at least ten times. V is TRBV6-2 or TRBV6-3 and J is TRBJ1-3; no reliable D call. Trimming cost V 0 bases and J 0 bases, with 15 bases left between them. The CDR3 covers 18 residues. The germline gives CDR1 MNHEY, CDR2 SVGEGT. Written as DNA, the CDR3 is TGTGCCAGCAGTTACTCGAGTCCAGGCGGGAGCTCTGGAAACACCATATATTTT. Translated, it gives CASSYSSPGGSSGNTIYF.

This clonotype was seen repeatedly, ten times or more. This chain links TRBV28 with TRBJ2-5; TRBD2 matches at 13 bases. CDR1 MDHEN and CDR2 SYDVKM come from the germline V gene. There are 17 residues in the CDR3. Trimming took 7 bases from V and 4 from J; bases not matched to a gene: 12. CDR3 DNA sequence: TGTGCCAGCAACCAATTCCCACTAGCGGGAGGGCCAGAGACCCAGTACTTC. Its translation: CASNQFPLAGGPETQYF.

This clonotype was observed many times. Here the CDR3 reads CASSPGGGRFVNTEAFF. The DNA of the CDR3 is TGCGCCAGCAGCCCGGGCGGGGGCCGTTTTGTGAACACTGAAGCTTTCTTT. The J gene is TRBJ1-1, the V gene TRBV5-1; D is perhaps TRBD1 (6 bases). The CDR3 extends over 17 amino acids. Deletions cut 4 bases from V and 0 bases from J, with 19 bases between. Germline CDR1 SGHRS, CDR2 YFSETQ.

This clonotype has at least ten counts. The CDR3 nucleotides read TGTGCCAGCAGCGAAACAGGGGGTGTTTTTGGCTACACCTTC. Protein sequence: CASSETGGVFGYTF. The V gene is TRBV6-1, the J gene TRBJ1-2; 8 nucleotides match TRBD1. The CDR3 sequence is 14 residues long. V lost 6 bases, J lost 7 bases, and 10 bases stayed unmatched. Looked up from germline, CDR1 is MNHNS and CDR2 is SASEGT.

This clonotype has more than one count but fewer than ten. The chain links TRBV6-5 to TRBJ2-7; 7 bases match TRBD1. The CDR3 length is 14 residues. J lost 6 bases, V lost 2 bases, and 7 bases had no gene match. The V gene's germline CDR1 is MNHEY and CDR2 SVGAGI. The CDR3 DNA sequence: TGTGCCAGCAGTTACACGCCGTGGGACAGCGAGCAGTACTTC. It specifies CASSYTPWDSEQYF.

The table lists this clonotype with many counts. The chain links TRBV4-1 to TRBJ1-2, with D tentatively TRBD1 (5 bases). The CDR3 length is 16 residues. Looked up from germline, CDR1 is MGHRA and CDR2 is YSYEKL. V was clipped by 1 base and J by 1 base, with 13 bases between them. The CDR3 DNA is TGCGCCAGCAGCCAAGTTATGAAGGGGTTTAACTATGGCTACACCTTC. As protein: CASSQVMKGFNYGYTF.

The rearrangement links TRBV11-2 to TRBJ2-7; D unclear. Deletions cut 0 bases from V and 6 bases from J, with 6 bases between. This CDR3 region has 12 residues. CDR1 is SGHAT and CDR2 is FQNNGV in the germline V gene. DNA of the CDR3: TGTGCCAGCAGCTTAGATCAAGTCGAGCAGTACTTC. Translating gives CASSLDQVEQYF.

This clonotype was counted only a few times. The chain links TRBV12-3 or TRBV12-4 to TRBJ1-6; D remains unclear. There are 13 residues in the CDR3. V lost 2 bases, J lost 7 bases, and 6 bases lay in between. In DNA form, the CDR3 reads TGTGCCAGCAGTTTATATGAAAATTCACCCCTCCACTTT. Its protein is CASSLYENSPLHF.

The V call is TRBV20-1, the J call TRBJ1-3; no reliable D call. Germline loops: CDR1 DFQATT, CDR2 SNEGSKA (reference sequence). Trimming cost V 3 bases and J 0 bases, with 12 bases left between them. This CDR3 is built from 15 residues. The CDR3 loop is CSASELSTSGNTIYF. CDR3 coding DNA: TGCAGTGCTAGTGAGCTATCAACCTCTGGAAACACCATATATTTT.

The chain links TRBV29-1 to TRBJ2-2; 14 bases agree with TRBD2. The ends lost 7 bases at V and 6 bases at J; junction bases unmatched: 4. The germline gives CDR1 SQVTM, CDR2 ANQGSEA. This CDR3 has 14 amino acids. CDR3 in DNA: TGCAGCGCCAGACTAGCGGGAGGGCCCGGGGAGCTGTTTTTT. Protein product: CSARLAGGPGELFF.

The chain joins TRBV10-3 to TRBJ2-7; 11 bases are a match to TRBD1. Germline CDR1 ENHRY, CDR2 SYGVKD. With 2 bases clipped from V and 6 bases from J, the junction kept 9 bases outside the gene matches. The CDR3 extends over 16 amino acids. The CDR3 region has the DNA TGTGCCATCAGTGAGAGGACAGGGGGCGCAGGGGTCGAGCAGTACTTC. This encodes CAISERTGGAGVEQYF.

This clonotype was found many times. The chain combines TRBV27 with TRBJ1-2; D might be TRBD1 (6 bases). Trimming shortened V by 4 bases and J by 8 bases, and 17 bases separated the two germline ends. The CDR3 is made up of 14 amino acids. Germline CDR1 is MNHEY and CDR2 is SMNVEV (reference sequence). For the CDR3, the DNA is TGTGCCAGCAGTTCCACAGGGTTTCGGGTGGGCTACACCTTC. Translating gives CASSSTGFRVGYTF.

This clonotype was detected many times. The genes are TRBV6-1 and TRBJ1-2; 9 bases align to TRBD1. Unmatched junction bases numbered 6, after V lost 6 bases and J lost 4 bases. CDR1 and CDR2 from the germline V gene are MNHNS and SASEGT. The CDR3 loop spans 14 amino acids. The CDR3 is CASRGTGIGYGYTF. The CDR3 DNA reads TGTGCCAGCAGAGGGACAGGGATAGGCTATGGCTACACCTTC.